This T cell receptor (beta chain) is drawn from a study of T-cell reconstitution after alpha-beta-depleted transplantation in children. Unique molecular identifiers were used to barcode this TCRbeta library. TCRdb fed the PCR reads into MiXCR, producing one record per CDR3 protein. The sample carries about 610,000 distinct CDR3 sequences, about 10% recorded once. The sample holds a few counts of this clonotype. The junction had 9 bases not matched to a gene; V was cut back by 2 bases and J by 6 bases. Germline assignment: CDR1 SGHRS and CDR2 YFSETQ. The CDR3 spans 16 residues. The sequencing used PBMCs from the stem cell graft donor, collected from the stem cell graft. The sequence came from a human donor who donated a stem cell graft to a child with acute myeloid leukemia. The chain combines TRBV5-1 with TRBJ2-1; 9 bases map to TRBD1. The CDR3 sequence is CASSFLMGQGGNEQFF. As DNA, the CDR3 is TGCGCCAGCAGCTTCCTGATGGGACAGGGAGGCAATGAGCAGTTCTTC.